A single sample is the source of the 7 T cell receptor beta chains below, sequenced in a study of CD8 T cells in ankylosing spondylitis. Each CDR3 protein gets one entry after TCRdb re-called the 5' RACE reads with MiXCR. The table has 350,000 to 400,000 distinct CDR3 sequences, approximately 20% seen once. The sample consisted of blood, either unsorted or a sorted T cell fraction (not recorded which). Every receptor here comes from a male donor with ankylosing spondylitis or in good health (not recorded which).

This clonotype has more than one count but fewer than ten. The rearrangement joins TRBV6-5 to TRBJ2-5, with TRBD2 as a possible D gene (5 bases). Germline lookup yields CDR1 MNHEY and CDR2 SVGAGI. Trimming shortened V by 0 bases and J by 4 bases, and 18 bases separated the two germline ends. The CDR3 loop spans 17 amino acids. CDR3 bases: TGTGCCAGCAGTTACTCAAACCCTAGCTTCAATCGAGAGACCCAGTACTTC. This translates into CASSYSNPSFNRETQYF.

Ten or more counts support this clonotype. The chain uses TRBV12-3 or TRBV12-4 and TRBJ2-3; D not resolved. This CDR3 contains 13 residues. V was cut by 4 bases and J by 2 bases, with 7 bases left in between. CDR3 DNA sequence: TGTGCCAGCAGTTCCATAAACACAGATACGCAGTATTTT. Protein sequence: CASSSINTDTQYF.

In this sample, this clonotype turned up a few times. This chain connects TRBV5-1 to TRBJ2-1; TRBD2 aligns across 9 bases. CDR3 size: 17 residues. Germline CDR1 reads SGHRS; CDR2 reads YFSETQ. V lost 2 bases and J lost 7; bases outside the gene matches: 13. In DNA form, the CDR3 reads TGCGCCAGCAGCTTCCAAGCGAGCGGGGGGTTTTCGAATGAGCAGTTCTTC. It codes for CASSFQASGGFSNEQFF.

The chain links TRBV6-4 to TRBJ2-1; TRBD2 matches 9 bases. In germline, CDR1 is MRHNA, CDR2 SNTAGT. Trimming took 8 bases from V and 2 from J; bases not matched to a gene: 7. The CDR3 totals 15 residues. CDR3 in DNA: TGTGCCAGCCGCCTCCTAGCGGGGCCCTACAATGAGCAGTTCTTC. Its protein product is CASRLLAGPYNEQFF.

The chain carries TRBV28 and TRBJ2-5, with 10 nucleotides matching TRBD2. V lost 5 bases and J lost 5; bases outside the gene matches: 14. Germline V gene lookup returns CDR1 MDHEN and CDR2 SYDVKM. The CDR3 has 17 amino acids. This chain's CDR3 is CASSGGTSGVLLETQYF. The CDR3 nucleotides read TGTGCCAGCAGTGGAGGAACTAGCGGGGTATTGTTGGAGACCCAGTACTTC. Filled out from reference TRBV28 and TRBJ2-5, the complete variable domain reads DVKVTQSSRYLVKRTGEKVFLECVQDMDHENMFWYRQDPGLGLRLIYFSYDVKMKEKGDIPEGYSVSREKKERFSLILESASTNQTSMYLCASSGGTSGVLLETQYFGPGTRLLVL.

The chain's CDR3 is CASSQDNDRREELFF. The CDR3 nucleotides read TGTGCCAGCAGCCAAGATAACGACCGTCGAGAGGAGCTGTTTTTT. The chain carries TRBV3-1 and TRBJ2-2; the D is unclear. The CDR3 loop spans 15 amino acids. Germline lookup yields CDR1 LGHDT and CDR2 YNNKEL (reference sequence). Trimming removed 0 bases at V and 10 bases at J, with 15 bases between.

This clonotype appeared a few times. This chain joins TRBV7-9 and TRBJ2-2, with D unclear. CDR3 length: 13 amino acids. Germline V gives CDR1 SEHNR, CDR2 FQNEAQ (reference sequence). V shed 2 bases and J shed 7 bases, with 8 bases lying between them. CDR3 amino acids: CASSLSPVGELFF. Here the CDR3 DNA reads TGTGCCAGCAGCTTATCTCCTGTCGGGGAGCTGTTTTTT.